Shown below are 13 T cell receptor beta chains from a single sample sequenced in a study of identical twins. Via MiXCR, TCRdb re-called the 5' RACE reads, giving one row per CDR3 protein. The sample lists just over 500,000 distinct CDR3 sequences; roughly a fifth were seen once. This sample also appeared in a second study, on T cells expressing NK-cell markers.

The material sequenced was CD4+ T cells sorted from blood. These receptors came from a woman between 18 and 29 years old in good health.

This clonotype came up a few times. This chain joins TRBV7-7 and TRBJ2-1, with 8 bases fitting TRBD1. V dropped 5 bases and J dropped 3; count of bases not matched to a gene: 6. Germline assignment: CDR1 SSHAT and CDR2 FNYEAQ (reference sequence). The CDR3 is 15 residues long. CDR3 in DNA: TGTGCCAGCAGCACCGGACAGGGAGACTACAATGAGCAGTTCTTC. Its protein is CASSTGQGDYNEQFF.

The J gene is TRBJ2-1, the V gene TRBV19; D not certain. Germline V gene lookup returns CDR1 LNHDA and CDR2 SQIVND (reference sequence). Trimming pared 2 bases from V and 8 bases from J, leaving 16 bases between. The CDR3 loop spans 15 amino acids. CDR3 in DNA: TGTGCCAGTAGTATACCAGGCCGGTTTTGGGATGAGCAGTTCTTC. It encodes CASSIPGRFWDEQFF.

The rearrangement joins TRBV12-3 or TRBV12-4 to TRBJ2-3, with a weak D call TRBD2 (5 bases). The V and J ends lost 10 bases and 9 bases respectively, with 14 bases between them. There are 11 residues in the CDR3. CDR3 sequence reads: CATASRGTQYF. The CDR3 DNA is TGTGCCACCGCCTCGAGAGGGACGCAGTATTTT.

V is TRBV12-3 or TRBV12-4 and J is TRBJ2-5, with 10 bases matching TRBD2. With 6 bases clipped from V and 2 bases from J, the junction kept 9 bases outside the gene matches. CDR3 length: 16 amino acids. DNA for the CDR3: TGTGCCAGCAGCCCTAGCGGGAGAGGGCTTCAAGAGACCCAGTACTTC. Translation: CASSPSGRGLQETQYF.

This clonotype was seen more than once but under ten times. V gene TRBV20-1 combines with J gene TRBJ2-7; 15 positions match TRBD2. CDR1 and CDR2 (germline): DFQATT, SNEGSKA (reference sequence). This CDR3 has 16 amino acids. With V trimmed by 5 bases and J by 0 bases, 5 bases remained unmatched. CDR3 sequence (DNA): TGCAGTGCTGCAGGGACTAGCGGGGGGCTCTCCTACGAGCAGTACTTC. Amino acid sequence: CSAAGTSGGLSYEQYF.

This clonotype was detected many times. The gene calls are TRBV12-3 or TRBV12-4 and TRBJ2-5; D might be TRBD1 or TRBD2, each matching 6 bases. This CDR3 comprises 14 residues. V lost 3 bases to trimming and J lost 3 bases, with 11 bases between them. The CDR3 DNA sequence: TGTGCCAGCAGTTTGGGGGCTAGCGAAGAGACCCAGTACTTC. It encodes CASSLGASEETQYF.

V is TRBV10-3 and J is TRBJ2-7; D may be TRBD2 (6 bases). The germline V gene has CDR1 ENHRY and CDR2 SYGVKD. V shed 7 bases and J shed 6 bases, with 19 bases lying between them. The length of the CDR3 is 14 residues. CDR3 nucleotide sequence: TGTGCCATCATTGGAGGGCCCGGTCGGGGCGAGCAGTACTTC. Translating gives CAIIGGPGRGEQYF.

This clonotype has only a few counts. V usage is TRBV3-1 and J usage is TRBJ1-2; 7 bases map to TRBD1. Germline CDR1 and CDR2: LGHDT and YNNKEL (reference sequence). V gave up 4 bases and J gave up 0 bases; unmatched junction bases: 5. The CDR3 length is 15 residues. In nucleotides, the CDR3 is TGTGCCAGCAGCCCCGGACAGGAAACTAACTATGGCTACACCTTC. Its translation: CASSPGQETNYGYTF.

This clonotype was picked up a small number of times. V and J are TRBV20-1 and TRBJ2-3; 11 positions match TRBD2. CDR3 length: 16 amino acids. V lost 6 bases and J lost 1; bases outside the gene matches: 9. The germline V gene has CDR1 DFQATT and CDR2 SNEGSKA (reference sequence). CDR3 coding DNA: TGCAGTGCCGATGTACTAGCGGGAGAACGCACAGATACGCAGTATTTT. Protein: CSADVLAGERTDTQYF.

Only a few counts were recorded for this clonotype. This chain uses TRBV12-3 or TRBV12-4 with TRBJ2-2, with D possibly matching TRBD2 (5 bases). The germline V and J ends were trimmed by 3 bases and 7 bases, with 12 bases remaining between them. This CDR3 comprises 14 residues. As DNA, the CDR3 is TGTGCCAGCAGTTTGTCGCTAGCTAACGGGGAGCTGTTTTTT. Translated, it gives CASSLSLANGELFF.

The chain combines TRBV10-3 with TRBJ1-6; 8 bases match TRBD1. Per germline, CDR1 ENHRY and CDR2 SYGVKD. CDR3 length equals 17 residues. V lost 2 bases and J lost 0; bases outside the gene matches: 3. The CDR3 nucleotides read TGTGCCATCAGTGAGCGACAGGGGAGCTCCTATAATTCACCCCTCCACTTT. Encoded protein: CAISERQGSSYNSPLHF.

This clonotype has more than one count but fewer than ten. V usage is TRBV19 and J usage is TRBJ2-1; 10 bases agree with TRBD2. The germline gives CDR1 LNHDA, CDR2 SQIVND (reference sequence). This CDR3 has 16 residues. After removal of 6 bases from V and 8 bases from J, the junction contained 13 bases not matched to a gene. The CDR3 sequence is CASRPGASGRVDEQFF. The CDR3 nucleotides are TGTGCCAGTAGGCCAGGGGCTAGCGGGAGAGTGGATGAGCAGTTCTTC.

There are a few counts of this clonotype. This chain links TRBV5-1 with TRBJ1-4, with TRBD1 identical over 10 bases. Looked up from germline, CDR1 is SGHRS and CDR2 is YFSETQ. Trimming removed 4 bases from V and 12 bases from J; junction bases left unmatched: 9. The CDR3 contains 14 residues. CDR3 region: CASSAGQGGAELFF. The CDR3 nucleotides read TGCGCCAGCAGCGCCGGACAGGGGGGCGCAGAACTGTTTTTT.